Detailed here is one TCR beta chain. At one of its ends the junction is not consistent with the germline gene, which may arise from a read error. This CDR3 has 13 residues. CDR1 is LNHDA and CDR2 is SQIVND in the germline V gene (reference sequence). Genomic DNA, the template, was used for profiling of the TCR beta VDJ and CDR3. TCRdb ran MiXCR on the reads and lists one entry per CDR3 protein. This table holds hundreds of thousands of distinct CDR3 sequences, approximately 45% found once. CD8+CD57+ cell expansion had been shown by flow cytometry in patients chosen for sequencing. The sample is drawn from a study of CD8+CD57+ T cells in acquired aplastic anemia. The wider study: Sorted CD4+ and CD8+ cells yielded DNA averaging around 3.2 ug.

The clonotype was recovered from a human donor with aplastic anemia. Sequencing used sorted CD4+, CD8+, or CD8+CD57+ T cells (not recorded which) from PBMCs. The rearrangement links TRBV19 to TRBJ1-5, with D unresolved. As DNA, the CDR3 is TGTGCCAGTAGTATAGCGAGCGGGGAAAATCGCAACTTT. This translates into CASSIASGENRNF.